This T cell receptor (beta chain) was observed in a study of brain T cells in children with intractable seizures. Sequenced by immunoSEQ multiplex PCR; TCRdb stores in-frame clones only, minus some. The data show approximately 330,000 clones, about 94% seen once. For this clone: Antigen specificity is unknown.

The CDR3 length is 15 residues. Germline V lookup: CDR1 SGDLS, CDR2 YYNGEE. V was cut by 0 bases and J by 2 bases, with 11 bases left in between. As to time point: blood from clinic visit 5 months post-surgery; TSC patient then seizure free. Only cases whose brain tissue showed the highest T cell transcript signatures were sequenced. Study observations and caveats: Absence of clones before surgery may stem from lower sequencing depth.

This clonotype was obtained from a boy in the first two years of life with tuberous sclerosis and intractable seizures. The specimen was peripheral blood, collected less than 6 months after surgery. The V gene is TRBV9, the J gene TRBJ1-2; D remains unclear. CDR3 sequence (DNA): TGTGCCAGCAGCGTAGGCGAGACCTCCAACTATGGCTACACCTTC. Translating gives CASSVGETSNYGYTF.